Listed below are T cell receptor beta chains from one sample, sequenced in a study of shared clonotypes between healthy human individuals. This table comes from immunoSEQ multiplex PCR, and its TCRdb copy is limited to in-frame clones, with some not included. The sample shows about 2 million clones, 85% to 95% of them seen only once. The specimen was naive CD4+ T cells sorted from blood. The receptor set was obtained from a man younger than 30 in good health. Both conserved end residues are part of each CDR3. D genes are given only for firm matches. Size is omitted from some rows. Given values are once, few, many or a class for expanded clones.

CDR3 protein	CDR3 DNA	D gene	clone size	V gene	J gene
CAWSVLDNYGYTF	TGTGCCTGGAGTGTACTCGATAACTATGGCTACACCTTC	NA	NA	TRBV30	TRBJ1-2
CASSPLGSSGNTGELFF	TGTGCCAGCAGTCCCTTAGGGTCTAGCGGCAACACCGGGGAGCTGTTTTTT	TRBD2	once	TRBV6-4	TRBJ2-2
CAWSPSPGGRQPQHF	TGTGCCTGGAGTCCCTCCCCAGGGGGTCGCCAGCCCCAGCATTTT	TRBD1	NA	TRBV30	TRBJ1-5
CASSFFETQYF	TGTGCCAGCAGCTTTTTCGAGACCCAGTACTTC	NA	NA	TRBV11-2	TRBJ2-5
CASSLQGTNEKLFF	TGTGCCAGCAGCCTCCAGGGGACTAATGAAAAACTGTTTTTT	NA	once	TRBV7-6	TRBJ1-4
CASSTGTGREKLFF	TGTGCCAGCAGCACCGGGACAGGGCGAGAAAAACTGTTTTTT	TRBD1	once	TRBV28	TRBJ1-4
CASSLKATGSPLHF	TGTGCCAGCAGTTTAAAGGCAACCGGGTCACCCCTCCACTTT	NA	NA	TRBV27	TRBJ1-6
CSASQSTEAFF	TGCAGTGCTTCTCAGTCCACTGAAGCTTTCTTT	NA	NA	TRBV20-1	TRBJ1-1
CASSDRGLLNTEAFF	TGTGCCAGCAGTGACAGGGGACTACTGAACACTGAAGCTTTCTTT	NA	NA	TRBV2	TRBJ1-1
CASSKVPGLYEQYF	TGTGCCAGCAGCAAAGTTCCAGGGCTCTACGAGCAGTACTTC	NA	NA	TRBV21-1	TRBJ2-7
CASSLGRETERLNQPQHF	TGTGCCAGCAGCTTGGGTCGGGAGACCGAGCGACTTAATCAGCCCCAGCATTTT	NA	NA	TRBV5-4	TRBJ1-5
CASRGTGVSEAFF	TGTGCCAGCAGGGGGACGGGCGTCTCTGAAGCTTTCTTT	NA	once	TRBV6-1	TRBJ1-1
CSATLARTQYF	TGCAGTGCTACCTTGGCACGGACCCAGTACTTC	NA	NA	TRBV20-1	TRBJ2-5
CASSSQSGTNQPQHF	TGTGCCAGCAGCTCGCAGTCCGGGACAAATCAGCCCCAGCATTTT	NA	NA	TRBV7-9	TRBJ1-5
CASSTPGQGPRGTQYF	TGCGCCAGCAGCACTCCGGGACAGGGGCCCCGAGGTACGCAGTATTTT	TRBD1	NA	TRBV4-1	TRBJ2-3
CASSLAGGRDRETQYF	TGCGCCAGCAGCTTGGCCGGTGGCAGGGATAGAGAGACCCAGTACTTC	NA	NA	TRBV5-1	TRBJ2-5
CASSLEEKGIGTEAFF	TGTGCCAGCAGCTTAGAGGAGAAGGGGATAGGCACTGAAGCTTTCTTT	NA	NA	TRBV7-8	TRBJ1-1
CASSPDNSYEQYF	TGTGCCAGCAGCCCAGACAACTCCTACGAGCAGTACTTC	NA	NA	TRBV7-9	TRBJ2-7
CAWGTSGRRATQYF	TGTGCCTGGGGGACTAGCGGGAGGAGGGCTACGCAGTATTTT	TRBD2	NA	TRBV30	TRBJ2-3
CASSPPSRNYGYTF	TGTGCCAGCAGTCCCCCCTCGCGAAACTATGGCTACACCTTC	NA	NA	TRBV28	TRBJ1-2
CASSEAGPTDTQYF	TGCGCCAGCAGTGAAGCGGGACCCACAGATACGCAGTATTTT	TRBD2	NA	TRBV10-1	TRBJ2-3
CASSWVTSGSFAEQYF	TGCGCCAGCAGCTGGGTTACTAGCGGGAGTTTCGCCGAGCAGTACTTC	TRBD2	NA	TRBV5-1	TRBJ2-7
CASSGTGYSYEQYF	TGTGCCAGCAGTGGGACAGGGTACTCCTACGAGCAGTACTTC	TRBD1	NA	TRBV2	TRBJ2-7
CASSLDPGSYEQYF	TGCGCCAGCAGCTTGGACCCGGGCTCCTACGAGCAGTACTTC	NA	NA	TRBV5-1	TRBJ2-7
CASSPSGTGKSYEQYF	TGTGCCAGCTCACCTTCTGGGACAGGTAAATCCTACGAGCAGTACTTC	TRBD1	NA	TRBV18	TRBJ2-7
CASSSRDGYGYTF	TGTGCCAGCAGCTCCCGGGACGGTTATGGCTACACCTTC	NA	NA	TRBV7-2	TRBJ1-2
CASSFQGYDEKLFF	TGTGCCAGCAGCTTCCAGGGGTACGATGAAAAACTGTTTTTT	NA	NA	TRBV7-9	TRBJ1-4
CASSLGIADEQYF	TGTGCCAGCTCATTAGGGATCGCTGACGAGCAGTACTTC	NA	NA	TRBV18	TRBJ2-7
CASSRRTAGSYNSPLHF	TGTGCCAGTAGTCGCCGGACAGCTGGTTCCTATAATTCACCCCTCCACTTT	NA	NA	TRBV19	TRBJ1-6
CASSRRRDSEQYF	TGTGCCAGCAGCCGGAGGCGGGACAGTGAACAGTACTTC	NA	NA	TRBV6-1	TRBJ2-7
CASSWGGTGPYGYTF	TGTGCCAGCAGCTGGGGAGGGACAGGACCTTATGGCTACACCTTC	TRBD1	NA	TRBV5-4	TRBJ1-2
CASSLAGNTIYF	TGTGCCAGCAGCTTAGCCGGAAACACCATATATTTT	NA	NA	TRBV7-2	TRBJ1-3
CASSAGTGNSPLHF	TGCGCCAGCAGTGCCGGGACAGGGAATTCACCCCTCCACTTT	TRBD1	NA	TRBV10-1	TRBJ1-6
CASGRDGSYEQYF	TGCGCCAGCGGCAGGGACGGTTCCTACGAGCAGTACTTC	NA	NA	TRBV5-1	TRBJ2-7
CASSPRTSGRANTGELFF	TGTGCCAGCTCACCCCGGACTAGCGGGAGGGCGAACACCGGGGAGCTGTTTTTT	TRBD2	NA	TRBV18	TRBJ2-2
CASSDPLAGGSYEQYF	TGTGCCAGCAGTGACCCCCTAGCGGGGGGCTCCTACGAGCAGTACTTC	TRBD2	NA	TRBV6-1	TRBJ2-7
CASSPPGMDEQYF	TGTGCCAGCAGCCCGCCAGGGATGGACGAGCAGTACTTC	NA	NA	TRBV7-8	TRBJ2-7
CASSPSHEQYF	TGTGCCAGCAGCCCGTCCCACGAGCAGTACTTC	NA	few	TRBV7-9	TRBJ2-7
CASSGLQAGELFF	TGTGCCAGCAGTGGATTACAGGCCGGGGAGCTGTTTTTT	NA	NA	TRBV2	TRBJ2-2
CATSRDIPGGPDTQYF	TGTGCCACCAGCAGAGATATTCCAGGGGGCCCGGATACGCAGTATTTT	TRBD1	once	TRBV15	TRBJ2-3
CASSLSRGRNSPLHF	TGTGCCAGCAGTTTATCGCGGGGGCGTAATTCACCCCTCCACTTT	NA	NA	TRBV27	TRBJ1-6
CASSLGYSTDTQYF	TGTGCCAGCAGCTTAGGTTACAGCACAGATACGCAGTATTTT	NA	NA	TRBV11-2	TRBJ2-3
CATSRDLSETDTQYF	TGTGCCACCAGCAGAGATCTAAGTGAAACTGATACGCAGTATTTT	NA	NA	TRBV15	TRBJ2-3
CASSEWQVTYNEQFF	TGTGCCAGCAGTGAATGGCAGGTGACCTACAATGAGCAGTTCTTC	NA	NA	TRBV2	TRBJ2-1
CASSSPGRGPNQPQHF	TGTGCCAGTAGTTCCCCAGGGAGGGGACCAAATCAGCCCCAGCATTTT	NA	NA	TRBV19	TRBJ1-5
CASSLQGYEQYF	TGTGCCAGCAGCCTACAGGGTTACGAGCAGTACTTC	NA	NA	TRBV7-2	TRBJ2-7
CSVEKDRANEKLFF	TGCAGCGTAGAAAAAGACAGGGCTAATGAAAAACTGTTTTTT	TRBD1	NA	TRBV29-1	TRBJ1-4
CASSELSSGNTIYF	TGCGCCAGCAGTGAGCTGTCCTCTGGAAACACCATATATTTT	NA	NA	TRBV10-2	TRBJ1-3
CASSIAGGRGETQYF	TGTGCCAGCAGCATCGCGGGGGGGCGGGGCGAGACCCAGTACTTC	TRBD2	NA	TRBV5-4	TRBJ2-5
CASSSTTGNYGYTF	TGCGCCAGCAGCTCCACGACAGGGAACTATGGCTACACCTTC	TRBD1	NA	TRBV5-1	TRBJ1-2
CASSESRSTDTQYF	TGCGCCAGCAGTGAGTCTAGAAGCACAGATACGCAGTATTTT	NA	NA	TRBV10-1	TRBJ2-3
CASSLGVAGGGTDTQYF	TGTGCTAGCAGCTTAGGAGTAGCGGGAGGTGGCACAGATACGCAGTATTTT	TRBD2	NA	TRBV7-7	TRBJ2-3
CASRGLGANVLTF	TGCGCCAGCAGAGGACTCGGGGCCAACGTCCTGACTTTC	NA	NA	TRBV5-1	TRBJ2-6
CASGDIPNQPQHF	TGTGCCAGCGGCGACATACCCAATCAGCCCCAGCATTTT	NA	NA	TRBV2	TRBJ1-5